These 29 T cell receptor beta chains came from one sample sequenced in a study of spatial heterogeneity in lung cancer (dated by TCRdb to between 2018 and 2021). The paper as a whole reports these results and caveats: A correlation was observed between the number of expanded intratumoral alpha and beta TCRs and the tumor nonsynonymous mutation count.

In light of the paper, this sample's time point label describes: sample taken at primary tumor resection. The library was obtained by 5' RACE. Data came from a NextSeq 500. The public reads were run again by TCRdb, first through fastp at Q25 and then through MiXCR, and only productive beta chains were kept. Every entry covers one CDR3 protein and lists the most common genes and DNA from its rows. For this sample the table gives nearly 5,000 distinct CDR3 sequences, of which 10% to 15% were detected only once. 10% of the sample rests with the top ten. Their target antigens are unknown. Specimen: lung tumor tissue, collected at surgery. These receptor sequences come from a female donor with early-stage non-small cell lung cancer.

The V call is TRBV12-3 or TRBV12-4, the J call TRBJ1-5; possible D gene TRBD1, 6 bases. The CDR3 has 14 residues. The V gene lost 4 bases and the J gene lost 5 bases, with 12 bases spanning the gap. CDR3 coding DNA: TGTGCCAGCAGTTCCAGGGGCCCTTATCAGCCCCAGCATTTT. Translated: CASSSRGPYQPQHF.

This clonotype was recorded at least ten times. The chain links TRBV3-1 to TRBJ1-5; the D is unclear. The V gene's germline CDR1 is LGHDT and CDR2 YNNKEL (reference sequence). The CDR3 has 14 residues. Trimming left V 1 base short and J 6 bases short, with 10 bases between. The CDR3 spells CASSQGGPLQPQHF. CDR3 sequence (DNA): TGTGCCAGCAGCCAAGGCGGGCCCCTTCAGCCCCAGCATTTT.

A few counts support this clonotype. The J gene is TRBJ1-1, the V gene TRBV12-3 or TRBV12-4; D call uncertain. This CDR3 has 15 residues. V was cut by 3 bases and J by 1 base, with 12 bases left in between. The CDR3 is CASSLGLQGNTEAFF. CDR3 nucleotides: TGTGCCAGCAGTTTGGGTCTCCAAGGGAACACTGAAGCTTTCTTT.

In this sample, this clonotype is medium-sized. The gene calls are TRBV5-1 and TRBJ2-1, with 8 bases identical to TRBD2. The germline V gene has CDR1 SGHRS and CDR2 YFSETQ. The CDR3 has 16 residues. The V segment lost 0 bases and the J segment 6 bases; nucleotides outside the gene matches: 8. DNA of the CDR3: TGCGCCAGCAGCTTGGTTTCGGGGGGGCCTGGCAATGAGCAGTTCTTC. Translation gives CASSLVSGGPGNEQFF. The complete variable domain, with remaining parts taken from reference TRBV5-1 and TRBJ2-1, reads KAGVTQTPRYLIKTRGQQVTLSCSPISGHRSVSWYQQTPGQGLQFLFEYFSETQRNKGNFPGRFSGRQFSNSRSEMNVSTLELGDSALYLCASSLVSGGPGNEQFFGPGTRLTVL.

By sample share, this clonotype is large. The chain is built from TRBV7-3 and TRBJ2-7; D uncertain. V lost 4 bases and J 5 bases, leaving 15 bases between the germline ends. Germline values: CDR1 SGHTA, CDR2 FQGTGA. CDR3 length: 14 amino acids. The CDR3 reads CASSSDGPLDEQYF. CDR3 DNA: TGTGCCAGCAGCTCGGACGGCCCGCTTGACGAGCAGTACTTC.

There are a few counts of this clonotype. The CDR3 sequence: CSARDLASGRAYEQYF. Written as DNA, the CDR3 is TGCAGTGCTAGAGATCTGGCTAGCGGGAGAGCCTACGAGCAGTACTTC. The chain has TRBV20-1 and TRBJ2-7, with 10 bases lining up with TRBD2. The CDR3 totals 16 residues. Germline loops: CDR1 DFQATT, CDR2 SNEGSKA (reference sequence). Losses at the gene ends were 0 bases for V and 2 bases for J; bases not matched to a gene: 7.

Judged by abundance, this clonotype is medium-sized. The V call is TRBV12-3 or TRBV12-4, the J call TRBJ1-3; D not certain. Trimming shortened V by 7 bases and J by 0 bases, and 7 bases separated the two germline ends. This CDR3 contains 13 residues. The CDR3: CASKLNSGNTIYF. In nucleotides, the CDR3 is TGTGCCAGCAAACTGAACTCTGGAAACACCATATATTTT.

This clonotype is labeled as medium-sized. This chain connects TRBV11-3 to TRBJ1-4; D is perhaps TRBD1 (5 bases). V was pared by 11 bases and J by 7 bases, with 26 bases between. The germline gives CDR1 SGHNT, CDR2 YENEEA. This CDR3 contains 16 residues. The CDR3 DNA reads as TGTGCCTCCAATGGCCCTCGGACAAAAAGTTCTGAAAAACTGTTTTTT. Protein sequence: CASNGPRTKSSEKLFF.

This clonotype appeared many times. The CDR3 is CSASTSGGSNEQFF. The CDR3 coding sequence is TGCAGTGCAAGTACTAGCGGGGGGTCTAATGAGCAGTTCTTC. V gene TRBV20-1 combines with J gene TRBJ2-1; 12 bases are shared with TRBD2. Per the germline V gene, CDR1 is DFQATT and CDR2 is SNEGSKA (reference sequence). V was pared by 6 bases and J by 7 bases, with 7 bases of the junction left unmatched. The CDR3 has 14 amino acids.

This clonotype is medium-sized. CDR3 sequence reads: CSVSTAYGYTF. For the CDR3, the DNA is TGCAGCGTCTCTACAGCCTATGGCTACACCTTC. The gene calls are TRBV29-1 and TRBJ1-2; no definite D call. The V end was cut by 6 bases, the J end by 4 bases, with 9 bases between. The CDR3 covers 11 residues. The germline V gene encodes CDR1 SQVTM and CDR2 ANQGSEA.

This clonotype is categorized as medium-sized. The rearrangement joins TRBV29-1 to TRBJ2-3; the match to TRBD2 covers 15 bases. V shed 7 bases and J 4 bases; nucleotides not matched to a gene: 12. The CDR3 spans 17 residues. CDR1 and CDR2 from the germline V gene are SQVTM and ANQGSEA. The CDR3 protein is CSAGLAGGLFVPDTQYF. CDR3 nucleotides: TGCAGCGCAGGACTAGCGGGGGGGCTTTTCGTCCCAGATACGCAGTATTTT.

The genes are TRBV20-1 and TRBJ2-5, with D possibly TRBD1 on 6 matching bases. V was clipped by 4 bases and J by 6 bases, with 21 bases between them. This CDR3 contains 15 residues. Germline loops: CDR1 DFQATT, CDR2 SNEGSKA (reference sequence). DNA for the CDR3: TGCAGTGCTATTTCGGCAGGGGCAGAATTAAAGACCCAGTACTTC. It encodes CSAISAGAELKTQYF.

This clonotype is classed as medium-sized. This chain joins TRBV28 and TRBJ2-5, with 8 positions matching TRBD2. The length of the CDR3 is 15 residues. The V and J ends lost 6 bases and 2 bases, in that order; junction bases with no gene match: 8. Germline CDR1 MDHEN, CDR2 SYDVKM. The CDR3 region is CASSSPQRGQETQYF. CDR3 DNA sequence: TGTGCCAGCAGCTCACCTCAGCGGGGGCAAGAGACCCAGTACTTC. Drawing the rest from reference TRBV28 and TRBJ2-5, the complete variable domain is DVKVTQSSRYLVKRTGEKVFLECVQDMDHENMFWYRQDPGLGLRLIYFSYDVKMKEKGDIPEGYSVSREKKERFSLILESASTNQTSMYLCASSSPQRGQETQYFGPGTRLLVL.

This clonotype has just a few counts. A much larger clone lies one base from this, so it may be a read error. This rearrangement joins TRBV28 to TRBJ1-5, with 8 bases matching TRBD1. The CDR3 covers 13 residues. CDR1 is MDHEN and CDR2 is SYDVKM in the germline V gene. The CDR3 DNA follows: TGTGTCAGCATTGACAGGGGAAAACAGCCCCAGCATTTT. Translated, it gives CVSIDRGKQPQHF.

This clonotype is classed as medium-sized. The rearrangement joins TRBV6-5 to TRBJ1-3; unclear D gene. Trimming pared 5 bases from V and 4 bases from J, leaving 15 bases between. CDR1 and CDR2 from the germline V gene are MNHEY and SVGAGI. This CDR3 has 15 residues. The CDR3 loop is CASSPLEFSGNTIYF. As DNA, the CDR3 is TGTGCCAGCAGTCCCTTAGAGTTCTCCGGAAACACCATATATTTT.

Ten or more counts support this clonotype. The chain joins TRBV2 to TRBJ2-1; 10 bases line up with TRBD2. CDR1 and CDR2 from the germline V gene are SNHLY and FYNNEI. The CDR3 loop spans 15 amino acids. The V segment lost 3 bases and the J segment 9 bases; nucleotides outside the gene matches: 8. The CDR3 reads CASSEERGGRSEQFF. CDR3 bases: TGTGCCAGCAGTGAGGAGCGGGGGGGCCGAAGTGAGCAGTTCTTC.

The chain uses TRBV7-6 and TRBJ1-1; maybe TRBD1 (6 bases). The ends were cut back, 5 bases at V and 2 bases at J, with 9 bases in the middle. The CDR3 sequence is 13 residues long. Germline CDR1 and CDR2: SGHVS and FNYEAQ. The CDR3 reads CASSLQGNTEAFF. As DNA, the CDR3 is TGTGCCAGCAGCCTACAGGGTAACACTGAAGCTTTCTTT.

This clonotype is medium-sized (0.01 to 0.1%) in the sample. The chain links TRBV7-8 to TRBJ1-4; TRBD1 is a possible D gene (5 bases). Germline V gives CDR1 SGHVS, CDR2 FQNEAQ. The CDR3 has 14 amino acids. Deletions cut 9 bases from V and 4 bases from J, with 15 bases between. The CDR3 protein is CASGWRGLNEKLFF. The CDR3 DNA reads as TGTGCCAGTGGGTGGAGGGGTCTTAATGAAAAACTGTTTTTT.

This clonotype was detected a few times. J is TRBJ2-1 and V is TRBV10-1; D gene unclear. The CDR3 is 13 residues long. From germline, CDR1 is WNHNN and CDR2 SYGVQD (reference sequence). V lost 10 bases, J lost 8 bases, and 18 bases lay in between. The chain's CDR3 is CATAIDGAYEQFF. In nucleotides, the CDR3 is TGCGCCACCGCGATTGACGGTGCGTATGAGCAGTTCTTC.

This clonotype is deemed medium-sized. The chain uses TRBV5-1 and TRBJ2-2, with TRBD1 identical over 12 bases. Trimming took 4 bases from V and 6 from J; bases not matched to a gene: 7. The germline CDR1 and CDR2 sequences are SGHRS and YFSETQ. The CDR3 is 16 amino acids. CDR3 nucleotide sequence: TGCGCCAGCAGCCGCGAGGGACAGGGGGCTGCCGGGGAGCTGTTTTTT. It codes for CASSREGQGAAGELFF.

By proportion, this clonotype is medium-sized. The gene calls are TRBV20-1 and TRBJ2-5, with D uncertain. CDR1 and CDR2 from the germline V gene are DFQATT and SNEGSKA (reference sequence). The germline V and J ends were trimmed by 3 bases and 3 bases, with 8 bases remaining between them. This CDR3 has 12 residues. The DNA of the CDR3 is TGCAGTGCTAGTGGCTCTGAAGAGACCCAGTACTTC. It is translated as CSASGSEETQYF.

The V gene is TRBV27, the J gene TRBJ1-6, with D hard to call. V shed 0 bases and J shed 15 bases, with 9 bases lying between them. Per the germline V gene, CDR1 is MNHEY and CDR2 is SMNVEV (reference sequence). The CDR3 extends over 12 amino acids. CDR3 bases: TGTGCCAGCAGTTTATCGGCTGGCAGCCTCCACTTT. As protein: CASSLSAGSLHF.

This clonotype is classed as medium-sized. The chain recombines TRBV6-1 with TRBJ1-6; 9 positions agree with TRBD1. V was clipped by 2 bases and J by 5 bases; unmatched bases: 1. The germline CDR1 and CDR2 sequences are MNHNS and SASEGT. CDR3 length: 15 residues. CDR3 sequence (DNA): TGTGCCAGCAGTGAAAGGACAGGGGATAATTCACCCCTCCACTTT. Its protein is CASSERTGDNSPLHF.

This clonotype counts as medium-sized. This chain joins TRBV28 and TRBJ1-2; possible D gene TRBD1, 5 bases. The germline V gene encodes CDR1 MDHEN and CDR2 SYDVKM. The germline V and J ends were trimmed by 7 bases and 3 bases, with 15 bases remaining between them. This CDR3 contains 14 residues. Written as DNA, the CDR3 is TGTGCCAGCACCCCCAGGGAGAGGGACTATGGCTACACCTTC. The encoded protein is CASTPRERDYGYTF.

DNA of the CDR3: TGTGCCAGCAGTGCGGCCAGTTCTAACTATGGCTACACCTTC. It specifies CASSAASSNYGYTF. The chain links TRBV2 to TRBJ1-2; D ambiguous. CDR1 and CDR2 from the germline V gene are SNHLY and FYNNEI. V was shortened by 4 bases and J by 0 bases, with 9 bases between the two germline ends. The CDR3 extends over 14 amino acids. Supplemented by reference TRBV2 and TRBJ1-2, the full variable domain reads EPEVTQTPSHQVTQMGQEVILRCVPISNHLYFYWYRQILGQKVEFLVSFYNNEISEKSEIFDDQFSVERPDGSNFTLKIRSTKLEDSAMYFCASSAASSNYGYTFGSGTRLTVV.

The V gene is TRBV24-1, the J gene TRBJ1-5; D ambiguous. V gave up 1 base and J gave up 1 base, with 4 bases separating them. Germline CDR1 KGHDR, CDR2 SFDVKD. The CDR3 covers 14 residues. Written as DNA, the CDR3 is TGTGCCACCAGTGATTTTGGGAGCAATCAGCCCCAGCATTTT. Amino acids: CATSDFGSNQPQHF.

This clonotype has just one count. This chain uses TRBV27 with TRBJ2-7; D is perhaps TRBD1 (6 bases). V lost 2 bases, J lost 2 bases, and 16 bases lay in between. The germline CDR1 and CDR2 sequences are MNHEY and SMNVEV (reference sequence). CDR3 length: 16 amino acids. For the CDR3, the DNA is TGTGCCAGCAGTTTAAGTCTGGGGCAGGGGACCTACGAGCAGTACTTC. Its protein is CASSLSLGQGTYEQYF.

This clonotype was seen repeatedly, ten times or more. Germline is not matched at one junction end, which may reflect a read error. The genes are TRBV6-4 and TRBJ2-5, with TRBD1 as a possible D gene (7 bases). The germline gives CDR1 MRHNA, CDR2 SNTAGT. This CDR3 spans 13 amino acids. CDR3 sequence (DNA): TGTACCAGCAGCGCGGGACAGCAAGAGACCCAGTACTTC. This translates into CTSSAGQQETQYF.

By share, this clonotype counts as medium-sized. CDR3 residues: CASSLGQGSGANVLTF. The CDR3 DNA reads TGTGCCAGCAGCTTGGGACAGGGATCTGGGGCCAACGTCCTGACTTTC. The chain links TRBV7-9 to TRBJ2-6; 9 nucleotides align to TRBD1. The CDR3 consists of 16 residues. Germline CDR1 reads SEHNR; CDR2 reads FQNEAQ (reference sequence). The ends lost 3 bases at V and 1 base at J; junction bases unmatched: 1.